This T cell receptor beta chain was captured in a study of blood T cell repertoires in COVID-19. Study background: COVID-19 samples collected from the United States, Italy and Spain covered acute and convalescent phases.

The repertoire was sequenced with immunoSEQ multiplex PCR; TCRdb's copy has only in-frame clones and lacks some. Among some 240,000 clones listed, approximately 85% were seen once. This clone turned up a few times. Germline-derived CDR1 and CDR2 are LNHDA and SQIVND (reference sequence). This CDR3 comprises 16 residues. Germline trimming cut 6 bases from V and 2 bases from J; bases unmatched to any gene: 9. This rearrangement joins TRBV19 to TRBJ1-3, with 8 nucleotides matching TRBD1. The sample taken for sequencing was peripheral blood. This TCR derives from a woman between 65 and 79 years old with COVID-19, enrolled during active disease. CDR3 sequence (DNA): TGTGCCAGTAGGGGCTACAGGGGGTTGGCTGGAAACACCATATATTTT. Its protein product is CASRGYRGLAGNTIYF. Based on the CDR3 plus reference TRBV19 and TRBJ1-3, the full variable domain is DGGITQSPKYLFRKEGQNVTLSCEQNLNHDAMYWYRQDPGQGLRLIYYSQIVNDFQKGDIAEGYSVSREKKESFPLTVTSAQKNPTAFYLCASRGYRGLAGNTIYFGEGSWLTVV.